Below are 9 T cell receptor beta chains sequenced from a single sample in a study of blood T cell repertoires in COVID-19. TCRdb keeps only in-frame clones here, not all; method: immunoSEQ multiplex PCR. Of tens of thousands of clones listed, about 85% were seen once; the top ten hold about 3%. Sequenced sample: peripheral blood. These receptors all come from a woman in her forties or fifties with active or convalescent COVID-19.

This clone was seen more than once but under ten times. The gene calls are TRBV7-9 and TRBJ1-2; D gene uncertain. Germline V lookup: CDR1 SEHNR, CDR2 FQNEAQ (reference sequence). V lost 2 bases and J 8 bases, leaving 9 bases between the germline ends. The CDR3 consists of 12 residues. This chain's CDR3 is CASSLWALGYTF. The CDR3 DNA is TGTGCCAGCAGCTTATGGGCGTTGGGCTACACCTTC.

This clone was found once. The chain couples TRBV5-6 to TRBJ1-5; 7 nucleotides agree with TRBD1. V shed 4 bases, J shed 5 bases, and the junction held 9 bases outside the gene matches. The CDR3 contains 15 residues. Germline V gene data show CDR1 as SGHDT and CDR2 as YYEEEE. The CDR3 spells CASSPLGQADQPQHF. CDR3 DNA sequence: TGTGCCAGCAGCCCCCTTGGACAGGCAGATCAGCCCCAGCATTTT.

This sequence joins TRBV28 and TRBJ1-5; TRBD1 is a possible D gene (6 bases). Trimming removed 4 bases from V and 7 bases from J, with 14 bases in between. CDR3 length: 14 amino acids. Germline V gene data show CDR1 as MDHEN and CDR2 as SYDVKM. The CDR3 protein is CASSYLPGDQPQHF. The CDR3 DNA reads TGTGCCAGCAGTTACCTCCCAGGGGACCAGCCCCAGCATTTT.

The V gene is TRBV19, the J gene TRBJ1-1; D is possibly TRBD1 (6 bases). CDR3 length equals 13 residues. Germline-derived CDR1 and CDR2 are LNHDA and SQIVND (reference sequence). Trimming shortened V by 3 bases and J by 7 bases, and 12 bases separated the two germline ends. The CDR3 region has the DNA TGTGCCAGTAGTATTGGGGGGGCATATGAAGCTTTCTTT. Translating it yields CASSIGGAYEAFF. Complete variable domain (other parts from reference TRBV19 and TRBJ1-1): DGGITQSPKYLFRKEGQNVTLSCEQNLNHDAMYWYRQDPGQGLRLIYYSQIVNDFQKGDIAEGYSVSREKKESFPLTVTSAQKNPTAFYLCASSIGGAYEAFFGQGTRLTVV.

The V and J genes are TRBV18 and TRBJ2-1; D perhaps matches TRBD1 (5 bases). CDR1 is KGHSH, CDR2 LQKENI, per germline. V lost 3 bases and J lost 6, with 9 bases in between. CDR3 length equals 13 residues. The CDR3: CASSPGQGNEQFF. CDR3 DNA: TGTGCCAGCTCACCGGGCCAGGGCAATGAGCAGTTCTTC. The full variable domain, completed using reference TRBV18 and TRBJ2-1, is NAGVMQNPRHLVRRRGQEARLRCSPMKGHSHVYWYRQLPEEGLKFMVYLQKENIIDESGMPKERFSAEFPKEGPSILRIQQVVRGDSAAYFCASSPGQGNEQFFGPGTRLTVL.

The chain couples TRBV30 to TRBJ1-2; D is unclear. This CDR3 is 14 amino acids long. CDR1 is GTSNPN and CDR2 is SVGIG in the germline V gene (reference sequence). Trimming removed 0 bases from V and 7 bases from J, with 15 bases in between. This chain's CDR3 is CAWSVAGFSGGYTF. The CDR3 DNA follows: TGTGCCTGGAGTGTAGCAGGATTTAGCGGTGGCTACACCTTC.

V usage is TRBV6-2 or TRBV6-3 and J usage is TRBJ1-2; TRBD1 agrees at 9 bases. This CDR3 has 15 amino acids. V shed 5 bases and J 1 base; nucleotides not matched to a gene: 5. The germline CDR1 and CDR2 sequences are MNHEY and SVGEGT. The CDR3 loop reads CASSASDRGNYGYTF. Here the CDR3 DNA reads TGTGCCAGCAGTGCGTCGGACAGGGGTAACTATGGCTACACCTTC.

This clone came up a few times. J is TRBJ1-2 and V is TRBV6-2 or TRBV6-3, with TRBD1 matching 10 bases. Trimming removed 6 bases from V and 8 bases from J; junction bases left unmatched: 12. Germline V gene lookup returns CDR1 MNHEY and CDR2 SVGEGT. The CDR3 spans 15 residues. CDR3 loop: CASSPTPDRGHGYTF. CDR3 in DNA: TGTGCCAGCAGCCCTACACCTGACAGGGGGCACGGCTACACCTTC.

The chain is built from TRBV6-2 or TRBV6-3 and TRBJ1-1; D uncertain. Trimming removed 0 bases from V and 2 bases from J, with 7 bases in between. The CDR3 sequence is 14 residues long. Per the germline V gene, CDR1 is MNHEY and CDR2 is SVGEGT. CDR3 in amino acids: CASSYSLANTEAFF. The CDR3 coding sequence is TGTGCCAGCAGTTACTCTTTGGCCAACACTGAAGCTTTCTTT.